The present TCR beta chain was sequenced within a study of blood T cell repertoires in COVID-19. The overall study: From T cells, B-cell-depleted T cells, or PBMCs came the material, which was cDNA or gDNA.

There are 15 residues in the CDR3. The V gene end was trimmed by 5 bases and the J gene end by 6 bases; junction bases not matched to a gene: 8. Germline CDR1 reads SGHNT; CDR2 reads YYREEE (reference sequence). Generated by immunoSEQ multiplex PCR, the TCRdb table keeps only in-frame clones and is missing some. The sample contains about 58,000 clones, 75% to 85% of which appear only once. The J gene is TRBJ2-3, the V gene TRBV5-4; TRBD2 matches 11 bases. Sequenced material: peripheral blood. The origin of this receptor is a human donor in a cohort sampled during active COVID-19. CDR3 amino acids: CASRRTSGLMDTQYF. CDR3 nucleotides: TGTGCCAGCAGAAGGACTAGCGGGCTAATGGATACGCAGTATTTT.